A single TCR beta chain is shown here with its context. Its antigen is unidentified. With a J-beta primer mix and a sample-barcoded 5' primer, a second PCR ran 7 to 11 cycles. TCRdb re-derived calls from the 5' RACE reads in MiXCR, one entry per CDR3 protein. This sample carries 1.5 million or so distinct CDR3 sequences, roughly 40% of them seen once, and the ten largest clones take under 8%. This record belongs to a study of blood T cells in healthy people across ages. Notes on the study in general: Researchers said unsorted PBMCs prevented a conclusive naive versus antigen-experienced comparison. A roughly linear age-dependent decrease characterized TCR beta diversity per million T cells. Comparison with aged donors showed that long-lived donors had more naive CD4+ cells and higher diversity.

PBMCs were isolated at a quantity of at least 6 million per sample. The TCR comes from a woman younger than 30 in good health. Sequenced material: blood.

The CDR3 sequence: CASSPPWRDGYTF. The CDR3, as DNA: TGTGCCAGCAGCCCCCCCTGGAGGGATGGCTACACCTTC. This chain connects TRBV28 to TRBJ1-2; D is unresolved. CDR1 is MDHEN and CDR2 is SYDVKM in the germline V gene. Trimming shortened V by 6 bases and J by 6 bases, and 14 bases separated the two germline ends. The CDR3 totals 13 residues.